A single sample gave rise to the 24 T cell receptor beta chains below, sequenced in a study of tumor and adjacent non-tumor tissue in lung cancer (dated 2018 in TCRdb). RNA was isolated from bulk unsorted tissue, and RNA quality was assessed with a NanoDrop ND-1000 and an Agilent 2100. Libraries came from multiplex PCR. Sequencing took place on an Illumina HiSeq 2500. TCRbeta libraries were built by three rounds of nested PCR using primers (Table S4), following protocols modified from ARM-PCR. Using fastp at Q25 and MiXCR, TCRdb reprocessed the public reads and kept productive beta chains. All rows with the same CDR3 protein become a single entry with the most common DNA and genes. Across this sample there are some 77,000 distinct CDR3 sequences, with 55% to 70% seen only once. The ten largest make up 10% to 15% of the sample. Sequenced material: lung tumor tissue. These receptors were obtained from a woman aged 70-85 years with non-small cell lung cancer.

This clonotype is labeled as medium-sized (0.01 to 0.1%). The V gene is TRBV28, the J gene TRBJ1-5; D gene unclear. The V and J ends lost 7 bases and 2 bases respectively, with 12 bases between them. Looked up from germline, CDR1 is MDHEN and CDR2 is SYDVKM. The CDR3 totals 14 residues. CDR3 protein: CASTLVQGNQPQHF. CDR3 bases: TGTGCCAGCACCTTAGTTCAGGGCAATCAGCCCCAGCATTTT. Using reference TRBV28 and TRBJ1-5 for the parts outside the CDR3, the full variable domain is DVKVTQSSRYLVKRTGEKVFLECVQDMDHENMFWYRQDPGLGLRLIYFSYDVKMKEKGDIPEGYSVSREKKERFSLILESASTNQTSMYLCASTLVQGNQPQHFGDGTRLSIL.

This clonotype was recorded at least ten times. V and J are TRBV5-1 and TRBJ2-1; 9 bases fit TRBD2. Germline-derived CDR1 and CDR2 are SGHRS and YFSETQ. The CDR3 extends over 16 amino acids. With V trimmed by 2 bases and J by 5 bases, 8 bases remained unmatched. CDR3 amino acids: CASSLNSGRENNEQFF. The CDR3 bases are TGCGCCAGCAGCTTAAATAGCGGGAGAGAAAACAATGAGCAGTTCTTC.

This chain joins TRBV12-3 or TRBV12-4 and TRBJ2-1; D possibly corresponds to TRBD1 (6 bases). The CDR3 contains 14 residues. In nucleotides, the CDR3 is TGTACCGGCACTTACAGACAGGCTGACAATGAGCAGTTCTTC. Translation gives CTGTYRQADNEQFF.

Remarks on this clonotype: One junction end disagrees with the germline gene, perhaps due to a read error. The CDR3: CASSQGAAGGQDTQHF. The DNA for the CDR3 is TGTGCCAGCAGCCAAGGGGCAGCGGGAGGCCAAGATACCCAGCACTTC. The rearrangement uses TRBV4-2 and TRBJ2-5; 9 bases align to TRBD2. CDR1 LGHNA and CDR2 YNFKEQ come from the germline V gene. The CDR3 spans 16 residues.

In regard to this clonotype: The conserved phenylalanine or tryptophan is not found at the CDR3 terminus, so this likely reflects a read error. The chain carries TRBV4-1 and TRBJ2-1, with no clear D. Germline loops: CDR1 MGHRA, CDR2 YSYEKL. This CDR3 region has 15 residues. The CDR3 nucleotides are TGCGCCAGCAGCCAAGCTGGGATAGAATACATTGAGCAGTTCATC. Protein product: CASSQAGIEYIEQFI.

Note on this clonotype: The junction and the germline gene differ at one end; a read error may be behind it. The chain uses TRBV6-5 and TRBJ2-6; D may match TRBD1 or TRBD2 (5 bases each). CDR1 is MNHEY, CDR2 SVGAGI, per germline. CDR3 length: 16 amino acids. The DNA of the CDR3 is TGTGCCAGCAGTTACTCGATGGACTTTGGGGCCAGCGTCCTGACATTC. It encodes CASSYSMDFGASVLTF.

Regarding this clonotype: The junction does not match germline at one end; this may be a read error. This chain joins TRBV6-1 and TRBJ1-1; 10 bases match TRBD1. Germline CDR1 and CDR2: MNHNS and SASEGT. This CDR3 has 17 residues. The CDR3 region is CASSEQTGGFKNTEAFF. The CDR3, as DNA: TGTGCCAGCAGTGAACAGACAGGGGGCTTCAAGAACACCGAAGCTTTCTTT.

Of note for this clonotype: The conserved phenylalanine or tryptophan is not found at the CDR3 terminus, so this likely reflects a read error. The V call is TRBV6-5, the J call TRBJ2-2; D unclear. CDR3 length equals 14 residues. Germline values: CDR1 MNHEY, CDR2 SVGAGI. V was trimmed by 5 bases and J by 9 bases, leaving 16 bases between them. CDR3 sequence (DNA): TGTGCCAGCAGTGCTCCTAGTGGTACCTGGGAGCTGTTTTTA. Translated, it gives CASSAPSGTWELFL.

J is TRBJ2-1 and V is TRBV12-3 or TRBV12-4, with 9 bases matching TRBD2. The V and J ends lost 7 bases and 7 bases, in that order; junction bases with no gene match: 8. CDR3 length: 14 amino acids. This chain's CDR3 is CASNPGLALNEQFF. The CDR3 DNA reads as TGTGCCAGCAATCCGGGACTAGCTTTGAATGAGCAGTTCTTC.

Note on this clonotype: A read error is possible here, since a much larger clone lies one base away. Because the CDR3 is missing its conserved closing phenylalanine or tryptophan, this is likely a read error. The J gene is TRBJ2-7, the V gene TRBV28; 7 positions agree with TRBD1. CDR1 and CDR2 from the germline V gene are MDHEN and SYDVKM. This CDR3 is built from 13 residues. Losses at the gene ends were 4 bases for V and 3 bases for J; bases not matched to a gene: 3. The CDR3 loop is CASSSGQHYEQYI. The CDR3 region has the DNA TGTGCCAGCAGTTCGGGACAGCACTACGAGCAGTACATC.

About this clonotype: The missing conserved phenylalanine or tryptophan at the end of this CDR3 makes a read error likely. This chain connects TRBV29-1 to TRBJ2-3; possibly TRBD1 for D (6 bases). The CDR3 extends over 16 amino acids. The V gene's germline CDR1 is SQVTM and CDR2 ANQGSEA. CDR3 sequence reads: CSVEDTETGPPDTQYS. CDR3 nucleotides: TGCAGCGTTGAAGACACCGAGACAGGCCCCCCAGACACGCAGTATTCT.

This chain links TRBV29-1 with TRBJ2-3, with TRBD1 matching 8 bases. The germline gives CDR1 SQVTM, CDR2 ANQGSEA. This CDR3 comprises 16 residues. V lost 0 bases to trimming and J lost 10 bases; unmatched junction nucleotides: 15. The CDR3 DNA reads TGCAGCGTTGAAGACACCGGGACAGGCCATCCTGATGCGCAGTATTTT. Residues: CSVEDTGTGHPDAQYF.

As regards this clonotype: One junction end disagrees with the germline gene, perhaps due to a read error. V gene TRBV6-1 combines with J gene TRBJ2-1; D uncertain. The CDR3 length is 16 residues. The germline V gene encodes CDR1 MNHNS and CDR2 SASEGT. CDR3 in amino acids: CANILRAFQLYSEQFF. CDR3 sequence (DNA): TGTGCCAACATTTTACGGGCCTTCCAACTCTACAGTGAGCAGTTCTTC.

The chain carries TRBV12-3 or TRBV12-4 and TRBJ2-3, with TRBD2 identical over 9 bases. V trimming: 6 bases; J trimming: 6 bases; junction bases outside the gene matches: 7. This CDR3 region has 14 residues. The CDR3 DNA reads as TGTGCCAGCAGGAGTAGCGGGAGTACGGATACGCAGTATTTT. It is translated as CASRSSGSTDTQYF.

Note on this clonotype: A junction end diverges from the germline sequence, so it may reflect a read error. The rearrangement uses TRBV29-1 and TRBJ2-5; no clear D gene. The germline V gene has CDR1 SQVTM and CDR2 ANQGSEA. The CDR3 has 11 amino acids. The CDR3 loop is CSIEHWETQYF. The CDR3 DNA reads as TGCAGCATTGAACACTGGGAGACCCAGTACTTC.

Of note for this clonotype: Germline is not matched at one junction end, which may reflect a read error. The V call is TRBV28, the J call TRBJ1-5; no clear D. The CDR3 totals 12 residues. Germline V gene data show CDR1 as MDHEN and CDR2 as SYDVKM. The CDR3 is CDSKRSTQPQHF. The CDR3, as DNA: TGTGACAGCAAGAGGAGCACTCAGCCCCAGCATTTT.

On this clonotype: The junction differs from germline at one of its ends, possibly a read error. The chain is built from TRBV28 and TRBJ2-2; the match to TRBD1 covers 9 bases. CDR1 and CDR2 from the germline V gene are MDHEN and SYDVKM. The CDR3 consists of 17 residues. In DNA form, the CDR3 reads TGTGCCAGCAATCCCCTCACAGGGGGCGTGGGGACCGGGGAGCTGTTTTTC. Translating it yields CASNPLTGGVGTGELFF. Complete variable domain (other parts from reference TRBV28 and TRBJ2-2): DVKVTQSSRYLVKRTGEKVFLECVQDMDHENMFWYRQDPGLGLRLIYFSYDVKMKEKGDIPEGYSVSREKKERFSLILESASTNQTSMYLCASNPLTGGVGTGELFFGEGSRLTVL.

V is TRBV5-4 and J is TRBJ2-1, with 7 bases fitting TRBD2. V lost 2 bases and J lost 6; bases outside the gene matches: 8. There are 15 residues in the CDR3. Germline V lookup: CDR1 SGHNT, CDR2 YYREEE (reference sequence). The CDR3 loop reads CASSFLSGTGNEQFF. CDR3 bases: TGTGCCAGCAGCTTTTTAAGCGGGACGGGCAATGAGCAGTTCTTC.

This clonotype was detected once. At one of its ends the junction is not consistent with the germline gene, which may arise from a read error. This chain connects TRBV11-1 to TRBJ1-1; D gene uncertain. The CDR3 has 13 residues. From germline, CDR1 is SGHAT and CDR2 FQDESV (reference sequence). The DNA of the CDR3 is TGTCCCAGCAGCTTAGCTGTGAACACTGAGGCTTTCTTT. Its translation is CPSSLAVNTEAFF.

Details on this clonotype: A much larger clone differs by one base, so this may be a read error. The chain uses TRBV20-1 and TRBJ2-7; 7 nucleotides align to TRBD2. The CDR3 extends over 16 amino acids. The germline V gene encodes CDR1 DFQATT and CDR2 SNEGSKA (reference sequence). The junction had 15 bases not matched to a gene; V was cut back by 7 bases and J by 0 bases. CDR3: CSVRPGTIVNSYEQYF. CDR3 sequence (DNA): TGCAGTGTTCGGCCCGGGACTATCGTTAACTCCTACGAGCAGTACTTC.

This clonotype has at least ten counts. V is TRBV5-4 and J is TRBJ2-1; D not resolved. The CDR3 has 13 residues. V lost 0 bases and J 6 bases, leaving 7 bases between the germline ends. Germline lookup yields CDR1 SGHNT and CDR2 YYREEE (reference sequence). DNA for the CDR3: TGTGCCAGCAGCTTGGTTGGTAGCAATGAGCAGTTCTTC. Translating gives CASSLVGSNEQFF.

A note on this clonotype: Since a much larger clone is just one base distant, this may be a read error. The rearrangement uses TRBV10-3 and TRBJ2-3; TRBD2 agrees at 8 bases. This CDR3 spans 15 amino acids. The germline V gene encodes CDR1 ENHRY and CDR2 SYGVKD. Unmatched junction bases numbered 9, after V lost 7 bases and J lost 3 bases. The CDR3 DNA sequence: TGTGCCATCACAAACAGGGTAGCGGGGACAGATACGCAGTATTTT. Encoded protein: CAITNRVAGTDTQYF.

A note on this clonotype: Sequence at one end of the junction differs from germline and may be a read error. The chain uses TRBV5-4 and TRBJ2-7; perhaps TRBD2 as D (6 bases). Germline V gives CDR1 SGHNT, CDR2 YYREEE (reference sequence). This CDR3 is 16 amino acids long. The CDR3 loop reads CARSRDSSQGSYEQSF. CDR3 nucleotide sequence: TGTGCCAGGAGCCGGGACTCTTCCCAAGGGTCCTACGAGCAGTCCTTC.

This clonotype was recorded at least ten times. The CDR3 DNA is TGTGCCAGCAGTTTACGAGGGATCGGGACTGAAGCTTTCTTT. Protein: CASSLRGIGTEAFF. This rearrangement joins TRBV28 to TRBJ1-1; no definite D call. Trimming took 2 bases from V and 5 from J, leaving 12 bases between them. Looked up from germline, CDR1 is MDHEN and CDR2 is SYDVKM. The CDR3 totals 14 residues.